These 14 T cell receptor beta chains originate from one sample sequenced in a study of neoadjuvant anti-PD-1 for oral cavity cancer. Produced via immunoSEQ multiplex PCR; TCRdb's table is partial and in-frame only. The sample yields 12,000 to 15,000 clones, about 70% seen once. The sample in question was PBMCs, obtained before nivolumab (anti-PD-1) treatment. The source is a person aged 35 to 85 with oral cavity squamous cell carcinoma.

The rearrangement links TRBV6-1 to TRBJ2-2, with D possibly TRBD2 on 7 matching bases. Germline V gene data show CDR1 as MNHNS and CDR2 as SASEGT. The CDR3 runs 14 residues. The V and J ends lost 3 bases and 7 bases respectively, with 12 bases between them. The DNA for the CDR3 is TGTGCCAGCAGTGAGGGAGGGGGTGGCGGGGAGCTGTTTTTT. Its protein product is CASSEGGGGGELFF.

The chain links TRBV9 to TRBJ2-3, with D perhaps TRBD2 (6 bases). Germline lookup yields CDR1 SGDLS and CDR2 YYNGEE. V gave up 3 bases and J gave up 1 base, with 6 bases separating them. The length of the CDR3 is 13 residues. DNA of the CDR3: TGTGCCAGCAGCGGGGGGGGCACAGATACGCAGTATTTT. Amino acids: CASSGGGTDTQYF.

The V and J genes are TRBV7-2 and TRBJ2-5, with D possibly called TRBD1 or TRBD2 (6 bases each). CDR1 is SGHTA, CDR2 FQGNSA, per germline. This CDR3 is 16 amino acids long. Between the trimmed V and J ends, which lost 7 bases and 1 base, there was a span of 19 bases. CDR3 in DNA: TGTGCCAGCAAACCTCACGGGGGCGGGATCCAAGAGACCCAGTACTTC. Protein product: CASKPHGGGIQETQYF.

The genes are TRBV27 and TRBJ2-3; D is possibly TRBD1 (5 bases). V was clipped by 4 bases and J by 3 bases, with 23 bases between them. The germline gives CDR1 MNHEY, CDR2 SMNVEV (reference sequence). This CDR3 is 18 amino acids long. DNA of the CDR3: TGTGCCAGCAGTTCGACGACTCGCGGCCTTAGGGGTACAGATACGCAGTATTTT. Its translation is CASSSTTRGLRGTDTQYF.

The chain links TRBV28 to TRBJ2-3; 8 positions agree with TRBD2. CDR3 length equals 16 residues. Per germline, CDR1 MDHEN and CDR2 SYDVKM. Trimming cost V 4 bases and J 1 base; bases outside gene matches: 7. The CDR3 loop reads CASSSASSGRTDTQYF. The DNA of the CDR3 is TGTGCCAGCAGTTCCGCGTCTAGCGGGCGCACAGATACGCAGTATTTT.

A few counts support this clone. The chain recombines TRBV6-1 with TRBJ1-1; no clear D gene. There are 14 residues in the CDR3. The V gene's germline CDR1 is MNHNS and CDR2 SASEGT. The V end was cut by 4 bases, the J end by 1 base, with 10 bases between. The CDR3 region has the DNA TGTGCCAGCAGTGTGGGCGCGGAGAACACTGAAGCTTTCTTT. Translating gives CASSVGAENTEAFF.

V gene TRBV27 combines with J gene TRBJ1-1; D is possibly TRBD1 (6 bases). Germline-derived CDR1 and CDR2 are MNHEY and SMNVEV (reference sequence). CDR3 length: 14 residues. The germline V and J ends were trimmed by 4 bases and 1 base, with 10 bases remaining between them. CDR3 sequence reads: CASSWGGANTEAFF. In nucleotides, the CDR3 is TGTGCCAGCAGTTGGGGGGGCGCGAACACTGAAGCTTTCTTT.

The chain uses TRBV18 and TRBJ2-6; 7 bases map to TRBD1. Trimming cost V 11 bases and J 3 bases; bases outside gene matches: 7. Per germline, CDR1 KGHSH and CDR2 LQKENI. The CDR3 length is 14 residues. The CDR3 reads CAGHRGDGANVLTF. CDR3 in DNA: TGTGCCGGCCACAGGGGAGATGGGGCCAACGTCCTGACTTTC.

This clone was picked up a small number of times. The gene calls are TRBV4-1 and TRBJ2-7; no reliable D call. The CDR3 is 14 residues long. The germline V gene encodes CDR1 MGHRA and CDR2 YSYEKL. The ends were cut back, 5 bases at V and 2 bases at J, with 13 bases in the middle. CDR3 amino acids: CASSFLNRAYEQYF. The CDR3 region has the DNA TGCGCCAGCAGCTTTCTGAACCGGGCCTACGAGCAGTACTTC.

The chain employs TRBV29-1 and TRBJ1-4, with D uncertain. The CDR3 consists of 12 residues. V lost 0 bases, J lost 8 bases, and 7 bases lay in between. Germline lookup yields CDR1 SQVTM and CDR2 ANQGSEA. The CDR3 region has the DNA TGCAGCGTTGAAGACTCAAAGGAAAAACTGTTTTTT. This encodes CSVEDSKEKLFF. The full variable domain, rest sourced from reference TRBV29-1 and TRBJ1-4, is SAVISQKPSRDICQRGTSLTIQCQVDSQVTMMFWYRQQPGQSLTLIATANQGSEATYESGFVIDKFPISRPNLTFSTLTVSNMSPEDSSIYLCSVEDSKEKLFFGSGTQLSVL.

The rearrangement uses TRBV4-1 and TRBJ2-2; D is undetermined. The germline gives CDR1 MGHRA, CDR2 YSYEKL. CDR3 length: 14 residues. The ends were cut back, 0 bases at V and 5 bases at J, with 7 bases in the middle. In DNA, the CDR3 is TGCGCCAGCAGCCAAGAACAGACTACCGGGGAGCTGTTTTTT. Amino acid sequence: CASSQEQTTGELFF.

The sample holds one count of this clone. The chain carries TRBV10-1 and TRBJ1-1, with 11 positions matching TRBD1. The CDR3 sequence is 15 residues long. Germline lookup yields CDR1 WNHNN and CDR2 SYGVQD (reference sequence). The V and J ends lost 2 bases and 12 bases, in that order; junction bases with no gene match: 11. The CDR3 region is CASSEGGTGGSRSFF. CDR3 sequence (DNA): TGCGCCAGCAGTGAGGGTGGGACAGGGGGTTCCCGTTCTTTCTTT.

The chain recombines TRBV5-4 with TRBJ2-3; 10 positions agree with TRBD2. Trimming at V came to 3 bases and at J to 4 bases, leaving 11 bases not matched to a gene. This CDR3 is built from 17 residues. Germline loops: CDR1 SGHNT, CDR2 YYREEE (reference sequence). The CDR3 DNA reads TGTGCCAGCAGCTCCCCGGGACTAGCGCCTAAGGCAGATACGCAGTATTTT. It translates to CASSSPGLAPKADTQYF.

The chain has TRBV10-3 and TRBJ2-3; 14 positions agree with TRBD2. From germline, CDR1 is ENHRY and CDR2 SYGVKD. J gave up 0 bases and V 2 bases, and 10 bases lay outside the gene matches. The CDR3 is 20 amino acids. The CDR3 sequence is CAISEPIGTSGGTSTDTQYF. Written as DNA, the CDR3 is TGTGCCATCAGTGAGCCAATCGGGACTAGCGGGGGCACTAGCACAGATACGCAGTATTTT.